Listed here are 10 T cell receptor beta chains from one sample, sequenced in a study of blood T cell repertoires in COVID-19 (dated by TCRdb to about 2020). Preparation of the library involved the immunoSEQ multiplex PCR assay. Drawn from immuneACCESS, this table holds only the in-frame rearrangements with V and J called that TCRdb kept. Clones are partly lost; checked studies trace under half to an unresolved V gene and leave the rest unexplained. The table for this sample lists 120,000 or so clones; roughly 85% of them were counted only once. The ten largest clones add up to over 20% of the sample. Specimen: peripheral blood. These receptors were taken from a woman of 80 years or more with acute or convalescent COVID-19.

CDR3 amino acids: CASSLTSSRKNEQFF. The DNA for the CDR3 is TGTGCCAGCAGCCTTACTAGCTCTCGTAAGAATGAGCAGTTCTTC. V gene TRBV7-9 combines with J gene TRBJ2-1; a possible D gene is TRBD2 (6 bases). CDR3 length equals 15 residues. The V end lost 5 bases, the J end lost 7 bases, and 18 bases lay between the germline ends. Germline lookup yields CDR1 SEHNR and CDR2 FQNEAQ (reference sequence).

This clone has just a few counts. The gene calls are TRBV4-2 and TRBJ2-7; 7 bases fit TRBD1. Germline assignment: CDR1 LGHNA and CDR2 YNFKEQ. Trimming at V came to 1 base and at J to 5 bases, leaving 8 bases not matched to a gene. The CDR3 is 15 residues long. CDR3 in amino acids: CASSQGQGVPNEQYF. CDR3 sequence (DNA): TGTGCCAGCAGCCAAGGACAGGGCGTTCCGAACGAGCAGTACTTC.

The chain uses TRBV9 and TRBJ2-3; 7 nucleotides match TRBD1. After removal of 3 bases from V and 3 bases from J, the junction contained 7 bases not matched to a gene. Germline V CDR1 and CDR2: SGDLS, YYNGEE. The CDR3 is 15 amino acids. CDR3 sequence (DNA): TGTGCCAGCAGCGGACAGGGCAGGGAGACAGATACGCAGTATTTT. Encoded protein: CASSGQGRETDTQYF.

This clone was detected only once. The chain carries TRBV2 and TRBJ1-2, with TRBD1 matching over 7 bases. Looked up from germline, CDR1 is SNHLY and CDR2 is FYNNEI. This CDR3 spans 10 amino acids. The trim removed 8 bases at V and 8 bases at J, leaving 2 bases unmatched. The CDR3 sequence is CASGDRGYTF. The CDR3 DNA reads TGTGCCAGCGGGGACAGAGGCTACACCTTC.

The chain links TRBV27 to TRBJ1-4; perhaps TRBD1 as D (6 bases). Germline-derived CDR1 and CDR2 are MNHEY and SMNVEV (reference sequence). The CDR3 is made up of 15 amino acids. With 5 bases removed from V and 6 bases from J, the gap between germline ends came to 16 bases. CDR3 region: CASSTRRGGDEKLFF. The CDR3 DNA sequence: TGTGCCAGCAGTACCCGCAGGGGCGGAGATGAAAAACTGTTTTTT.

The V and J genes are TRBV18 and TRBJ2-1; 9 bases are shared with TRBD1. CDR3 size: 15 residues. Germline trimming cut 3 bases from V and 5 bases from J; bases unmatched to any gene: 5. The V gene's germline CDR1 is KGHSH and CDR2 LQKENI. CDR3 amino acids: CASSPTGGFDNEQFF. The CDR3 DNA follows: TGTGCCAGCTCACCGACAGGGGGTTTCGACAATGAGCAGTTCTTC.

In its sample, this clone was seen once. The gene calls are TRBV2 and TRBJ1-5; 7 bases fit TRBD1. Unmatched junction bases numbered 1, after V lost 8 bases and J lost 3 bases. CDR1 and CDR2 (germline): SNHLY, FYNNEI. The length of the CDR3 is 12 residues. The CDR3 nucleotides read TGTGCCAGCGACAGGGACAATCAGCCCCAGCATTTT. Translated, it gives CASDRDNQPQHF.

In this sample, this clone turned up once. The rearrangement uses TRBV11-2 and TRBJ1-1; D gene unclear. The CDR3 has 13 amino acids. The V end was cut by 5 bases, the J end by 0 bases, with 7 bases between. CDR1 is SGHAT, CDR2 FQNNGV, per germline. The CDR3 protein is CASSSGLNTEAFF. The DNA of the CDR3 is TGTGCCAGCAGCAGCGGGTTGAACACTGAAGCTTTCTTT.

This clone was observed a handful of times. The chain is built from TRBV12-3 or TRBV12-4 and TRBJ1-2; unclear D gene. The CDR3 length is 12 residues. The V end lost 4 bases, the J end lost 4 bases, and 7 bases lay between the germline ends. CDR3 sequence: CASSSEGYGYTF. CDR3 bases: TGTGCCAGCAGTTCCGAGGGCTATGGCTACACCTTC.

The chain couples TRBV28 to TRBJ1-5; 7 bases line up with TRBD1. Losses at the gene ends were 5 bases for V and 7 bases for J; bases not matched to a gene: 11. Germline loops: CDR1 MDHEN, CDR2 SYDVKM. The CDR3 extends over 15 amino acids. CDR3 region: CASSRAQGFRQPQHF. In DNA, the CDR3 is TGTGCCAGCAGTCGCGCACAGGGGTTCAGGCAGCCCCAGCATTTT. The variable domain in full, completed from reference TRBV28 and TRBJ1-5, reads DVKVTQSSRYLVKRTGEKVFLECVQDMDHENMFWYRQDPGLGLRLIYFSYDVKMKEKGDIPEGYSVSREKKERFSLILESASTNQTSMYLCASSRAQGFRQPQHFGDGTRLSIL.